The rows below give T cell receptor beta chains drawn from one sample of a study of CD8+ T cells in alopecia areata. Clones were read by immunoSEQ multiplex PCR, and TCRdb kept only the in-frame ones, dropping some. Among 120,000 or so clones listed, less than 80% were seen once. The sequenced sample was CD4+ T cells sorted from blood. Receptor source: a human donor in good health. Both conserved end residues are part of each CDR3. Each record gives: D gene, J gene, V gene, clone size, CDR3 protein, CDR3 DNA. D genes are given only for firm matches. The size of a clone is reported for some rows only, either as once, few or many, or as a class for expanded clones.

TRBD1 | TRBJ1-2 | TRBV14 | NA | CASSQSQGTGGYTF | TGTGCCAGCAGCCAATCACAGGGGACGGGCGGCTACACCTTC
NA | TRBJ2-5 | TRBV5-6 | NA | CASSLRGRNQETQYF | TGTGCCAGCAGCTTACGGGGACGGAACCAAGAGACCCAGTACTTC
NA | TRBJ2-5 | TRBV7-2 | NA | CASSLVQVGTQETQYF | TGTGCCAGCAGCTTAGTACAGGTCGGGACCCAAGAGACCCAGTACTTC
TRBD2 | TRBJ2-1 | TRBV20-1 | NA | CSAGTSAEQFF | TGCAGTGCTGGGACTAGTGCTGAGCAGTTCTTC
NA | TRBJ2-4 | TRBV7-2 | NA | CASSVQNIQYF | TGTGCCAGCAGCGTCCAAAACATTCAGTACTTC
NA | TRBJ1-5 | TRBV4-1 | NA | CASSQDRRGSNQPQHF | TGCGCCAGCAGCCAAGATAGACGGGGTAGCAATCAGCCCCAGCATTTT
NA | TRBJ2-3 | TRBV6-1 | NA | CASSRGDTQYF | TGTGCCAGCAGCCGCGGGGATACGCAGTATTTT
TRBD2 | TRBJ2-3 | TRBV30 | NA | CAWSDPPSGGVAQYF | TGTGCCTGGAGCGACCCCCCTAGCGGGGGGGTCGCGCAGTATTTT
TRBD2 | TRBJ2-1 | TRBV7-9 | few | CASSLETLRGSYYNEQFF | TGTGCCAGCAGCTTAGAAACCTTGCGGGGGAGTTATTACAATGAGCAGTTCTTC
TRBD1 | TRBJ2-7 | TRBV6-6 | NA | CASSYSDRGPKYEQYF | TGTGCCAGCAGTTACTCCGACAGGGGGCCAAAGTACGAGCAGTACTTC
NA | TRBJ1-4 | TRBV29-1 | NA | CSVTGPTNEKLFF | TGCAGCGTCACAGGGCCGACAAATGAAAAACTGTTTTTT
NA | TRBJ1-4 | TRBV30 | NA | CAWGDKGEKLFF | TGTGCCTGGGGGGACAAGGGTGAAAAACTGTTTTTT
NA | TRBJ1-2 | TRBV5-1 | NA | CASSQTPGPRGGYTF | TGCGCCAGCAGTCAAACCCCGGGACCTAGGGGTGGCTACACCTTC
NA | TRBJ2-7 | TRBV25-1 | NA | CASSLGDYEQYF | TGTGCCAGCTCCTTGGGGGACTACGAGCAGTACTTC
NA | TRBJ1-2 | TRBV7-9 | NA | CASSSELSGARGYTF | TGTGCCAGCAGCTCCGAACTAAGCGGGGCGCGGGGCTACACCTTC
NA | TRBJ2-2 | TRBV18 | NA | CASSDRRLNTGELFF | TGTGCCAGCTCCGACCGTCGTTTGAACACCGGGGAGCTGTTTTTT
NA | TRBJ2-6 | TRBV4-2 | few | CASSQDPRFWTGANVLTF | TGTGCCAGCAGCCAAGATCCTAGATTCTGGACTGGGGCCAACGTCCTGACTTTC
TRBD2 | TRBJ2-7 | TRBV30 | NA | CAWSVPGLAEQYF | TGTGCCTGGAGTGTACCGGGACTAGCTGAGCAGTACTTC
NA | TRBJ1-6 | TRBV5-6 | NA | CASSGGQGNGPLHF | TGTGCCAGCAGCGGCGGTCAGGGGAACGGACCCCTCCACTTT
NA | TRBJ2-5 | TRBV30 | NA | CAWSVRDLETQYF | TGTGCCTGGAGTGTTCGGGACCTGGAGACCCAGTACTTC
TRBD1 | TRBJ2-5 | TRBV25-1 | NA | CASSPYRGWETQYF | TGTGCCAGCAGCCCCTACAGGGGATGGGAGACCCAGTACTTC
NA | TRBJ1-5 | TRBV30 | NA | CAVTWGSVNQPQHF | TGTGCCGTAACTTGGGGGTCGGTTAATCAGCCCCAGCATTTT
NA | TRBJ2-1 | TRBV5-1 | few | CASSLGQHNEQFF | TGCGCCAGCAGCTTGGGACAGCACAATGAGCAGTTCTTC
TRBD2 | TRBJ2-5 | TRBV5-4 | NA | CASSLATSGEETQYF | TGTGCCAGCAGCTTGGCGACTAGCGGGGAAGAGACCCAGTACTTC
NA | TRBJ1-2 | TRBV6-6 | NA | CASSYSGTASYGYTF | TGTGCCAGCAGTTACTCTGGGACGGCCTCCTATGGCTACACCTTC
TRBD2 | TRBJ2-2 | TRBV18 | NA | CASSPTAGVTSGGELFF | TGTGCCAGCTCACCAACAGCGGGGGTGACCTCCGGCGGGGAGCTGTTTTTT
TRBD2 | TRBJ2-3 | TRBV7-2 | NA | CASSARGAVSTDTQYF | TGTGCCAGCAGCGCGCGGGGGGCCGTTAGCACAGATACGCAGTATTTT
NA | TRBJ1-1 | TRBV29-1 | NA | CSVGPGLDTEAFF | TGCAGCGTTGGACCAGGGCTGGACACTGAAGCTTTCTTT
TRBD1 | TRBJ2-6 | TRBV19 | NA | CASSGTGVGANVLTF | TGTGCCAGTAGTGGGACAGGGGTTGGGGCCAACGTCCTGACTTTC
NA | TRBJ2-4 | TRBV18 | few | CASSPPILAKNIQYF | TGTGCCAGCTCACCCCCTATACTAGCCAAAAACATTCAGTACTTC
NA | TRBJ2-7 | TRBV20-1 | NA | CSAREGYEQYF | TGCAGTGCTAGAGAGGGCTACGAGCAGTACTTC
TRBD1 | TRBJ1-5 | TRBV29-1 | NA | CSVRDRGNQPQHF | TGCAGCGTTCGGGACAGGGGCAATCAGCCCCAGCATTTT
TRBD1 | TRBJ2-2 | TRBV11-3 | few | CASSSDRGLYTGELFF | TGTGCCAGCAGCTCAGACAGGGGGCTATACACCGGGGAGCTGTTTTTT
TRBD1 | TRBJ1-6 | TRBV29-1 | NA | CSVRQGRDSPLHF | TGCAGCGTTCGACAGGGGAGGGATTCACCCCTCCACTTT
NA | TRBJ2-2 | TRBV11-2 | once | CASSLGHLARTGELFF | TGTGCCAGCAGCCTTGGACATCTCGCTCGTACCGGGGAGCTGTTTTTT
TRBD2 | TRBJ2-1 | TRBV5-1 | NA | CASSPPRTSGNNEQFF | TGCGCCAGCAGCCCGCCAAGGACTAGCGGGAACAATGAGCAGTTCTTC
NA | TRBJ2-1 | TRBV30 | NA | CAWSVSGHEQFF | TGTGCCTGGAGTGTTTCGGGGCATGAGCAGTTCTTC
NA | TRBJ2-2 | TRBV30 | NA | CAWSPMMGAGELFF | TGTGCCTGGAGTCCCATGATGGGTGCCGGGGAGCTGTTTTTT
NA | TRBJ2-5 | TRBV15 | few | CATSRGEVPWETQYF | TGTGCCACCAGCAGAGGAGAGGTCCCTTGGGAGACCCAGTACTTC
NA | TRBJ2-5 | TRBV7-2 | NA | CASSYRASQETQYF | TGTGCCAGCAGCTATCGGGCTAGCCAAGAGACCCAGTACTTC
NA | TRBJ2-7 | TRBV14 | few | CASSPLGISYEQYF | TGTGCCAGCAGCCCCCTTGGCATATCCTACGAGCAGTACTTC
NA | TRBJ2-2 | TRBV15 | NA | CATSRPRFGVANTGELFF | TGTGCCACCAGCAGACCCCGGTTCGGGGTAGCGAACACCGGGGAGCTGTTTTTT
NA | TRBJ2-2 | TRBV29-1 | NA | CSVAPVTGELFF | TGCAGCGTTGCACCAGTGACCGGGGAGCTGTTTTTT